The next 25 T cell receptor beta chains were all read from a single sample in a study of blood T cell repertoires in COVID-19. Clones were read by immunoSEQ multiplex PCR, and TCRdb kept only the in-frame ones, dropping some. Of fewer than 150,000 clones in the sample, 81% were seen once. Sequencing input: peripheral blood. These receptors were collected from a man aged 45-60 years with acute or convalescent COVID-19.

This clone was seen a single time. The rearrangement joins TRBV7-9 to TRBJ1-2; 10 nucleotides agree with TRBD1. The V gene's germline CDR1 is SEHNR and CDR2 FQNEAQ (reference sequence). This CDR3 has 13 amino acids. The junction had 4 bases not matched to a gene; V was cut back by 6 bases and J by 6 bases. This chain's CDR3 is CASSRQGADGYTF. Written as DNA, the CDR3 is TGTGCCAGCAGTCGACAGGGGGCAGATGGCTACACCTTC.

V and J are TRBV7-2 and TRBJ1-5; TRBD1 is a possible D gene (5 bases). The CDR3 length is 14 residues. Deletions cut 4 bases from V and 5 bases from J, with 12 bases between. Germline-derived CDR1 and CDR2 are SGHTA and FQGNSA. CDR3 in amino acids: CASSSGQGYQPQHF. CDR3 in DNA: TGTGCCAGCAGCTCAGGACAAGGGTATCAGCCCCAGCATTTT.

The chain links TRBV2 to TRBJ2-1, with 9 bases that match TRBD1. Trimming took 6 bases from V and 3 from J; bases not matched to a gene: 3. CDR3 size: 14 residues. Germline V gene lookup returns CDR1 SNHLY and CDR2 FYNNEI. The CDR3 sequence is CASRTGGFYNEQFF. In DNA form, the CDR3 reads TGTGCCAGCAGGACAGGGGGGTTCTACAATGAGCAGTTCTTC.

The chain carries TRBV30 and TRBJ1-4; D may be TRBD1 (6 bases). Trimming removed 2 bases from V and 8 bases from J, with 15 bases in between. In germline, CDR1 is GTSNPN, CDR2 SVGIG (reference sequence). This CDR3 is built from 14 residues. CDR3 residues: CAWSTMGGAEKLFF. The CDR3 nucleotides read TGTGCCTGGAGTACGATGGGGGGGGCGGAAAAACTGTTTTTT.

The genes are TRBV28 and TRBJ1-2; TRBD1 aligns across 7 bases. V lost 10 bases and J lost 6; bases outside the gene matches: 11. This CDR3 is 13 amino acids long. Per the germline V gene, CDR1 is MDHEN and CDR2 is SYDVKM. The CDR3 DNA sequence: TGTGCCATGGCACCCCAGACAGGGAATGGCTACACCTTC. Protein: CAMAPQTGNGYTF.

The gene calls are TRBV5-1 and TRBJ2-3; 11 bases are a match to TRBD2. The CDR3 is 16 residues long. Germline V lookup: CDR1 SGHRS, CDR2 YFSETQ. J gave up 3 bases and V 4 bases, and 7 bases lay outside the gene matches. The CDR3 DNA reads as TGCGCCAGCAGCGCCCATAGCGGGGGGGCAACAGATACGCAGTATTTT. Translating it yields CASSAHSGGATDTQYF.

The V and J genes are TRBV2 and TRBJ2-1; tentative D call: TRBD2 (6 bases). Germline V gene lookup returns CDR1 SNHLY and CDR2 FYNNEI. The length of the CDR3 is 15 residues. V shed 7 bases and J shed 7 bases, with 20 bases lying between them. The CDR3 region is CASKLLALRDNEQFF. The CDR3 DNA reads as TGTGCCAGCAAACTACTAGCTCTCCGGGATAATGAGCAGTTCTTC.

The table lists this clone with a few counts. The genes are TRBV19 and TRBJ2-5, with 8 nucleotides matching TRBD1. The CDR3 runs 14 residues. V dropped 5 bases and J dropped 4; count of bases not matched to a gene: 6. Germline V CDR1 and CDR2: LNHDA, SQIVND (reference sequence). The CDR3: CASSPRTGRETQYF. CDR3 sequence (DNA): TGTGCCAGTAGTCCCCGGACAGGGCGAGAGACCCAGTACTTC. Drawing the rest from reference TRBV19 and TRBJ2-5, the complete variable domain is DGGITQSPKYLFRKEGQNVTLSCEQNLNHDAMYWYRQDPGQGLRLIYYSQIVNDFQKGDIAEGYSVSREKKESFPLTVTSAQKNPTAFYLCASSPRTGRETQYFGPGTRLLVL.

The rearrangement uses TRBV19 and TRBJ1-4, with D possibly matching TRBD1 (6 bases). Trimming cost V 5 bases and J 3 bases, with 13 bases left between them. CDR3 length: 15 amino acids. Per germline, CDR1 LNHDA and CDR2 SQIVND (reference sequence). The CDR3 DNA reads TGTGCCAGTAGTTTGACAGGTTGGGCTAATGAAAAACTGTTTTTT. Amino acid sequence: CASSLTGWANEKLFF.

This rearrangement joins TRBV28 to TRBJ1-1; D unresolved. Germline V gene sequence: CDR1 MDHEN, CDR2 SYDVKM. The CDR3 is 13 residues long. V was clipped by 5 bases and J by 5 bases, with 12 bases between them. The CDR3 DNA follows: TGTGCCAGCAGTCTCCGTCCGCGTACTGAAGCTTTCTTT. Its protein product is CASSLRPRTEAFF.

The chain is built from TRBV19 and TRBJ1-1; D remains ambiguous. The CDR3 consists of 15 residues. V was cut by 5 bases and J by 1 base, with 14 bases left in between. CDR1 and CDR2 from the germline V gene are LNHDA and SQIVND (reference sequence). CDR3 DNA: TGTGCCAGTAGTCCCGGGAACCGTGGGAACACTGAAGCTTTCTTT. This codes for CASSPGNRGNTEAFF.

CDR3 amino acids: CASLPGTGFYNSPLHF. CDR3 DNA: TGTGCCAGCCTACCCGGGACAGGATTTTATAATTCACCCCTCCACTTT. The chain uses TRBV2 and TRBJ1-6; 8 positions match TRBD1. With 8 bases clipped from V and 4 bases from J, the junction kept 10 bases outside the gene matches. CDR1 SNHLY and CDR2 FYNNEI come from the germline V gene. The CDR3 has 16 amino acids.

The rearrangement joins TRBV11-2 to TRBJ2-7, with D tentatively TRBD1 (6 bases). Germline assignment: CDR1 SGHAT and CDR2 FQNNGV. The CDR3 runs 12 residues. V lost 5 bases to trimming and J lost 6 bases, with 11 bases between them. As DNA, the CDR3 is TGTGCCAGCAGCACGACAGGCGGCGAGCAGTACGTC. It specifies CASSTTGGEQYV.

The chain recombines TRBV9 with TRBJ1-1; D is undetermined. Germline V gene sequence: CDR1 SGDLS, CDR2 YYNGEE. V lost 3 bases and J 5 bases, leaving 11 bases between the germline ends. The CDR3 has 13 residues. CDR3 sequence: CASSAQTGTEAFF. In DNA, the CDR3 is TGTGCCAGCAGCGCCCAGACGGGGACTGAAGCTTTCTTT.

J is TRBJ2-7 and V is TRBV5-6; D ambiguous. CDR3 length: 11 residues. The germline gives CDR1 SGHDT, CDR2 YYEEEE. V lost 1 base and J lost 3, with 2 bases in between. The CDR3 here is CASSLHYEQYF. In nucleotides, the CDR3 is TGTGCCAGCAGCTTGCACTACGAGCAGTACTTC.

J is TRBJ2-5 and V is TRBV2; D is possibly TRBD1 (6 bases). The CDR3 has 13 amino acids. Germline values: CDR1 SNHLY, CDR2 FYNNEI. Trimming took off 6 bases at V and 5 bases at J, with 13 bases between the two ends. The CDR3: CASSVGTYETQYF. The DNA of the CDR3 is TGTGCCAGCAGCGTCGGGACATATGAGACCCAGTACTTC.

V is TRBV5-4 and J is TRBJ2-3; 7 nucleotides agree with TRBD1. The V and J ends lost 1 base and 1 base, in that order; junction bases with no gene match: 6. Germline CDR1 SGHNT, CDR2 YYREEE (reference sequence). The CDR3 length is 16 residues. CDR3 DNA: TGTGCCAGCAGCTTGCCCCCAGACAGGGGCACAGATACGCAGTATTTT. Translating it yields CASSLPPDRGTDTQYF.

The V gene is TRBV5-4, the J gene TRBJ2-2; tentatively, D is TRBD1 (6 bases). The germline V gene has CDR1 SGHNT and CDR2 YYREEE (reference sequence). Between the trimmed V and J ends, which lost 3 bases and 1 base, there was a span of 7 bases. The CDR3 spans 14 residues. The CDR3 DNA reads TGTGCCAGCAGCTGGACAGAGAACACCGGGGAGCTGTTTTTT. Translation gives CASSWTENTGELFF.

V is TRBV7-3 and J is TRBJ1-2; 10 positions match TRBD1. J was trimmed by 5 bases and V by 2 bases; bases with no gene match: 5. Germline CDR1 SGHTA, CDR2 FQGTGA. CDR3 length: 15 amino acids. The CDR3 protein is CASSLGGQGRYGYTF. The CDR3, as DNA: TGTGCCAGCAGCTTAGGGGGACAGGGGAGGTATGGCTACACCTTC.

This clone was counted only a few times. The chain's CDR3 is CASSLSGGYGYTF. The CDR3 coding sequence is TGTGCCAGCAGCCTCTCAGGGGGTTATGGCTACACCTTC. The chain is built from TRBV28 and TRBJ1-2; 7 bases agree with TRBD1. V lost 6 bases, J lost 5 bases, and 6 bases stayed unmatched. The germline V gene has CDR1 MDHEN and CDR2 SYDVKM. The CDR3 has 13 residues.

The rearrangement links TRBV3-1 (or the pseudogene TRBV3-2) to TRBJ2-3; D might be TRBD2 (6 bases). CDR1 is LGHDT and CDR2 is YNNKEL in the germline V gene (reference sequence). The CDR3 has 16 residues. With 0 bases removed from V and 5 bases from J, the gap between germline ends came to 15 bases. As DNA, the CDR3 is TGTGCCAGCAGCCAAGATTTAACAGGAGGGCGAGATACGCAGTATTTT. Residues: CASSQDLTGGRDTQYF.

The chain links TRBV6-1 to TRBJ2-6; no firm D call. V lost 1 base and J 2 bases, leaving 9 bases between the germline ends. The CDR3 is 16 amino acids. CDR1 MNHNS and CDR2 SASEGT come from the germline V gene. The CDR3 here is CASSEGRYAGANVLTF. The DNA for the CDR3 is TGTGCCAGCAGTGAAGGGAGATATGCTGGGGCCAACGTCCTGACTTTC.

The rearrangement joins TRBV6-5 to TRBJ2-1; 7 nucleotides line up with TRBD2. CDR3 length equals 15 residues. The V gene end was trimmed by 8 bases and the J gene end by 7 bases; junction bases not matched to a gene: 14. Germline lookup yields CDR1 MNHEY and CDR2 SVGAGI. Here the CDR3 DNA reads TGTGCCAGCGCCAAAGACTGGCGGGGGAGGAATGAGCAGTTCTTC. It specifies CASAKDWRGRNEQFF.

The CDR3 region has the DNA TGCGCCAGCAGCTTAACAGGGGGCACGAACACTGAAGCTTTCTTT. Amino acids: CASSLTGGTNTEAFF. The chain joins TRBV5-1 to TRBJ1-1; 9 bases map to TRBD1. The germline gives CDR1 SGHRS, CDR2 YFSETQ. V lost 2 bases, J lost 1 base, and 3 bases stayed unmatched. The CDR3 is 15 residues long.

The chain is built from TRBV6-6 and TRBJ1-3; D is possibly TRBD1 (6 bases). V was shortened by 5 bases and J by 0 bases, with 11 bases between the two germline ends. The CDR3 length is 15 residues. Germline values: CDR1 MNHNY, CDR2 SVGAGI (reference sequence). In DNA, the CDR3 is TGTGCCAGCAGTCCTGACAGGATCTCTGGAAACACCATATATTTT. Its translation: CASSPDRISGNTIYF.